Presented here are 25 T cell receptor beta chains from one specimen sequenced in a study of blood T cell repertoires in COVID-19. Sequencing used immunoSEQ multiplex PCR; TCRdb keeps in-frame clones, though not all of them. This repertoire shows some 170,000 clones, approximately 80% found once; its top ten account for around 7%. The sample comprised peripheral blood. Source of these receptors: a woman between 35 and 50 years old with COVID-19, enrolled during active disease.

The chain couples TRBV21-1 to TRBJ2-3; the table calls TRBD2, which could not be checked here. TRBV21-1 is classified as a pseudogene. The CDR3 totals 22 residues. CDR3 loop: CASSKKGALRTSGASSTDTQYF. The CDR3 DNA sequence: TGTGCCAGCAGCAAGAAAGGCGCTCTGAGGACTAGCGGAGCCTCTAGCACAGATACGCAGTATTTT.

This clone occurred a few times. The chain uses TRBV7-8 and TRBJ1-2; D possibly corresponds to TRBD1 (5 bases). The CDR3 is 15 residues long. The germline gives CDR1 SGHVS, CDR2 FQNEAQ. V lost 1 base to trimming and J lost 4 bases, with 13 bases between them. CDR3 residues: CASSLEVPRVYGYTF. In DNA form, the CDR3 reads TGTGCCAGCAGCTTAGAAGTTCCCAGGGTCTATGGCTACACCTTC.

This clone was seen ten or more times. CDR3 protein: CASSRGDYGYTF. The CDR3 nucleotides are TGTGCCAGCAGTAGGGGCGACTATGGCTACACCTTC. The chain links TRBV12-3 or TRBV12-4 to TRBJ1-2, with D perhaps TRBD1 (5 bases). There are 12 residues in the CDR3. V was trimmed by 5 bases and J by 3 bases, leaving 7 bases between them.

The chain couples TRBV27 to TRBJ2-4, with TRBD2 matching over 7 bases. V was pared by 6 bases and J by 6 bases, with 14 bases of the junction left unmatched. This CDR3 is 16 amino acids long. The germline V gene encodes CDR1 MNHEY and CDR2 SMNVEV (reference sequence). CDR3 coding DNA: TGTGCCAGCAGCCGACCGGGAGGCAGGGATGGAAACATTCAGTACTTC. Translated: CASSRPGGRDGNIQYF.

The rearrangement links TRBV10-3 to TRBJ1-1; 11 bases agree with TRBD1. J gave up 6 bases and V 8 bases, and 8 bases lay outside the gene matches. This CDR3 has 14 amino acids. From germline, CDR1 is ENHRY and CDR2 SYGVKD. The CDR3 coding sequence is TGTGCCATCTCGGACAGGGGGCAAAGCGCTGAAGCTTTCTTT. As protein: CAISDRGQSAEAFF.

The chain uses TRBV6-5 and TRBJ2-2; 13 bases fit TRBD2. The trim removed 6 bases at V and 7 bases at J, leaving 5 bases unmatched. Germline CDR1 reads MNHEY; CDR2 reads SVGAGI. There are 15 residues in the CDR3. The CDR3 sequence is CASSRTSGSGGELFF. CDR3 sequence (DNA): TGTGCCAGCAGCAGGACTAGCGGGAGCGGCGGGGAGCTGTTTTTT.

The DNA for the CDR3 is TGTGCCATCAGCCCCGGGACAGGGATAGGGTATGGCTACACCTTC. It encodes CAISPGTGIGYGYTF. The chain joins TRBV10-3 to TRBJ1-2; 9 positions match TRBD1. Germline CDR1 reads ENHRY; CDR2 reads SYGVKD. The CDR3 consists of 15 residues. With 6 bases clipped from V and 5 bases from J, the junction kept 10 bases outside the gene matches.

The chain employs TRBV24-1 and TRBJ1-2; the match to TRBD1 covers 10 bases. The CDR3 is 14 amino acids. With V trimmed by 5 bases and J by 5 bases, 4 bases remained unmatched. Germline-derived CDR1 and CDR2 are KGHDR and SFDVKD. The CDR3 spells CATSARQGAYGYTF. The CDR3 DNA is TGTGCCACCAGTGCCAGACAGGGGGCGTATGGCTACACCTTC.

The V and J genes are TRBV6-1 and TRBJ1-6, with D unresolved. The V and J ends lost 1 base and 15 bases respectively, with 10 bases between them. The CDR3 has 12 residues. Germline values: CDR1 MNHNS, CDR2 SASEGT. CDR3 residues: CASSEGVGSLHF. CDR3 in DNA: TGTGCCAGCAGTGAAGGGGTAGGGAGCCTCCACTTT.

The rearrangement uses TRBV24-1 and TRBJ2-2; the match to TRBD1 covers 7 bases. The CDR3 contains 18 residues. After removal of 3 bases from V and 3 bases from J, the junction contained 12 bases not matched to a gene. Germline values: CDR1 KGHDR, CDR2 SFDVKD. CDR3 amino acids: CATSDPQTGWGDTGELFF. In DNA, the CDR3 is TGTGCCACCAGTGATCCTCAGACAGGGTGGGGAGACACCGGGGAGCTGTTTTTT.

This rearrangement joins TRBV11-2 to TRBJ2-1, with TRBD1 as a possible D gene (5 bases). The CDR3 has 16 amino acids. Trimming pared 2 bases from V and 0 bases from J, leaving 11 bases between. Germline CDR1 reads SGHAT; CDR2 reads FQNNGV. In DNA, the CDR3 is TGTGCCAGCAGCTTAAGATGGGGCGGCTCCTACAATGAGCAGTTCTTC. Translated, it gives CASSLRWGGSYNEQFF.

This clone appeared a few times. The genes are TRBV28 and TRBJ1-2; 8 positions agree with TRBD1. The CDR3 is made up of 15 amino acids. Trimming cost V 10 bases and J 5 bases; bases outside gene matches: 15. Per germline, CDR1 MDHEN and CDR2 SYDVKM. In DNA, the CDR3 is TGTGCCACCCCTGGACAGGGTGACCTTTCGTATGGCTACACCTTC. Translated, it gives CATPGQGDLSYGYTF.

The V call is TRBV6-1, the J call TRBJ1-4, with a possible D match to TRBD1 (5 bases). The CDR3 runs to 17 residues. The V end lost 1 base, the J end lost 5 bases, and 17 bases lay between the germline ends. In germline, CDR1 is MNHNS, CDR2 SASEGT. CDR3: CASSEVGGSGPNEKLFF. CDR3 coding DNA: TGTGCCAGCAGTGAAGTCGGGGGTTCCGGGCCCAATGAAAAACTGTTTTTT.

The gene calls are TRBV24-1 and TRBJ1-2; possible D gene TRBD1, 5 bases. Germline V CDR1 and CDR2: KGHDR, SFDVKD. Trimming took 0 bases from V and 4 from J, leaving 11 bases between them. The CDR3 spans 15 residues. CDR3 sequence (DNA): TGTGCCACCAGTGATTTGCGAGTAACAGGCTATGGCTACACCTTC. Its translation: CATSDLRVTGYGYTF.

V is TRBV2 and J is TRBJ2-7; 9 bases line up with TRBD1. J gave up 2 bases and V 10 bases, and 9 bases lay outside the gene matches. Germline assignment: CDR1 SNHLY and CDR2 FYNNEI. This CDR3 spans 14 amino acids. The CDR3 DNA is TGTGCCACCAAATCCGGGACAGGGACCTACGAGCAGTACTTC. Translating gives CATKSGTGTYEQYF.

This clone turned up a few times. The genes are TRBV24-1 and TRBJ2-1; TRBD1 matches 8 bases. The CDR3 covers 12 residues. Germline values: CDR1 KGHDR, CDR2 SFDVKD. Unmatched junction bases numbered 0, after V lost 2 bases and J lost 10 bases. The CDR3 here is CATSDYRGEQFF. The CDR3 nucleotides are TGTGCCACCAGTGATTACAGGGGGGAGCAGTTCTTC.

This clone was picked up a small number of times. V is TRBV5-1 and J is TRBJ2-7, with D possibly TRBD2 on 5 matching bases. Germline CDR1 and CDR2: SGHRS and YFSETQ. V shed 1 base and J shed 6 bases, with 8 bases lying between them. This CDR3 has 12 amino acids. In DNA, the CDR3 is TGCGCCAGCAGCTTGAATCGGGGCGAGCAGTACTTC. This codes for CASSLNRGEQYF. Using reference TRBV5-1 and TRBJ2-7 for the parts outside the CDR3, the full variable domain is KAGVTQTPRYLIKTRGQQVTLSCSPISGHRSVSWYQQTPGQGLQFLFEYFSETQRNKGNFPGRFSGRQFSNSRSEMNVSTLELGDSALYLCASSLNRGEQYFGPGTRLTVT.

Notes on this clone: The junction does not match germline at one end; this may be a read error. The rearrangement uses TRBV2 and TRBJ2-1; TRBD2 aligns across 11 bases. CDR3 size: 11 residues. Germline V gives CDR1 SNHLY, CDR2 FYNNEI. Here the CDR3 DNA reads TGTGCCAGCATGATGACGGGACTAGCGGTCTTC. Amino acid sequence: CASMMTGLAVF.

The V and J genes are TRBV5-4 and TRBJ2-7; 9 bases match TRBD2. V lost 0 bases, J lost 6 bases, and 4 bases stayed unmatched. The CDR3 is 14 amino acids. Germline V CDR1 and CDR2: SGHNT, YYREEE (reference sequence). The CDR3 spells CASSLVAGEGEQYF. In DNA, the CDR3 is TGTGCCAGCAGCTTGGTAGCGGGAGAGGGCGAGCAGTACTTC.

The V gene is TRBV5-1, the J gene TRBJ1-1; D is ambiguous. This CDR3 has 14 residues. Germline V lookup: CDR1 SGHRS, CDR2 YFSETQ. The germline V and J ends were trimmed by 0 bases and 0 bases, with 6 bases remaining between them. The CDR3 DNA sequence: TGCGCCAGCAGCTTGGCACAGATGAACACTGAAGCTTTCTTT. Protein product: CASSLAQMNTEAFF.

V usage is TRBV19 and J usage is TRBJ1-5; D gene ambiguous. Germline CDR1 reads LNHDA; CDR2 reads SQIVND (reference sequence). CDR3 size: 13 residues. Trimming removed 9 bases from V and 4 bases from J, with 13 bases in between. In nucleotides, the CDR3 is TGTGCCAGCCGAGGTTCGGGGAATCAGCCCCAGCATTTT. As protein: CASRGSGNQPQHF.

This clone is termed medium-sized. The genes are TRBV6-5 and TRBJ1-6; D is perhaps TRBD1 (5 bases). The length of the CDR3 is 15 residues. Between the trimmed V and J ends, which lost 8 bases and 3 bases, there was a span of 14 bases. The germline CDR1 and CDR2 sequences are MNHEY and SVGAGI. CDR3 loop: CASFSGHLYNSPLHF. The CDR3 coding sequence is TGTGCCAGCTTTTCTGGACACCTCTATAATTCACCCCTCCACTTT.

This sequence joins TRBV6-1 and TRBJ2-7; TRBD2 is a possible D gene (6 bases). There are 14 residues in the CDR3. Germline values: CDR1 MNHNS, CDR2 SASEGT. V was trimmed by 2 bases and J by 4 bases, leaving 12 bases between them. The CDR3 DNA reads as TGTGCCAGCAGTGAACAGGGAGGCCTTTACGAGCAGTACTTC. It translates to CASSEQGGLYEQYF.

The V call is TRBV3-1 (or the pseudogene TRBV3-2), the J call TRBJ2-3; a weak D match, TRBD1 (5 bases). V shed 4 bases and J shed 7 bases, with 18 bases lying between them. Looked up from germline, CDR1 is LGHDT and CDR2 is YNNKEL (reference sequence). The CDR3 has 15 residues. CDR3 sequence: CASSPGPSETHTQYF. The CDR3 DNA follows: TGTGCCAGCAGCCCAGGGCCGTCCGAGACGCATACGCAGTATTTT.

The V call is TRBV5-6, the J call TRBJ1-1; no firm D call. Germline assignment: CDR1 SGHDT and CDR2 YYEEEE. The V and J ends lost 0 bases and 7 bases respectively, with 7 bases between them. The CDR3 sequence is 12 residues long. The CDR3 sequence is CASSLVVGEAFF. The CDR3 DNA reads as TGTGCCAGCAGCTTGGTAGTCGGTGAAGCTTTCTTT.